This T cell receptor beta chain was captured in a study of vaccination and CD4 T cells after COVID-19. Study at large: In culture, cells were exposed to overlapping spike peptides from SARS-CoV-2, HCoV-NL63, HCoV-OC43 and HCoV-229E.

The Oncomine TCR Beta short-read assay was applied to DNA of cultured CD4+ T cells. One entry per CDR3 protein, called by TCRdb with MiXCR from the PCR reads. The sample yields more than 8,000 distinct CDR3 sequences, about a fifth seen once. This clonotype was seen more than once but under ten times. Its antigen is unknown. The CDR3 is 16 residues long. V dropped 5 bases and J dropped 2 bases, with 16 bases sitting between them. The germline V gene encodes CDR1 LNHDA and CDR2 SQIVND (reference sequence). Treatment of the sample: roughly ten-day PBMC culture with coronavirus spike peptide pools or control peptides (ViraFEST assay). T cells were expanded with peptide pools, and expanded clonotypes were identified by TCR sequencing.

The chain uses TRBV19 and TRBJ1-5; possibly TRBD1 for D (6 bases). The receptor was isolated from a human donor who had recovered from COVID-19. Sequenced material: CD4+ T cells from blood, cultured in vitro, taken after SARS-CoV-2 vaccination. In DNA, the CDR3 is TGTGCCAGTAGTGGCGGACACAGGGCCGGCAATCAGCCCCAGCATTTT. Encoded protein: CASSGGHRAGNQPQHF.